The source of this T cell receptor beta chain is a study of patients and donors after allogeneic stem cell transplantation (dated by TCRdb to 2020 to 2022). The V end gives up 0 bases and the J end 1 base, leaving 5 bases in the junction not matched to a gene. The CDR3 contains 17 residues, cysteine and phenylalanine counted. The entry retains the CDR3 DNA only, 51 bases that are in frame from base 1. For CDR1 and CDR2, the germline V gene lists SGHTA and FQGNSA. With regard to this clonotype: Its antigen has not been determined. No much larger clonotype is one base removed from it; base qualities were not supplied.

The method behind the library was RT-PCR. Instrument used: NextSeq 550. Using fastp trimming at Q25 and MiXCR clonotype assembly, TCRdb reanalyzed the public sequencing data and kept in-frame beta chains. Every CDR3 protein is listed once, alongside the most common genes and DNA of its rows. The sample yields 900,000 to 1,000,000 distinct CDR3 sequences; about 20% were counted once. 6% of the sample goes to the ten largest clones. This sequence uses TRBV7-2 and TRBJ2-7, with 11 bases matching TRBD2. The clonotype originates from a human donor who was either an allogeneic HSCT recipient or a stem cell or donor lymphocyte infusion donor (not recorded which). It is not recorded whose cells these are; they may come from a transplant donor. Sequencing used blood, either unsorted or a sorted T cell fraction (not recorded which). At the DNA level, the sequence is TGTGCCAGCAGCTTAGCACTAGCGGGGGCCCAATCCTACGAGCAGTACTTC. This gives the protein CASSLALAGAQSYEQYF.